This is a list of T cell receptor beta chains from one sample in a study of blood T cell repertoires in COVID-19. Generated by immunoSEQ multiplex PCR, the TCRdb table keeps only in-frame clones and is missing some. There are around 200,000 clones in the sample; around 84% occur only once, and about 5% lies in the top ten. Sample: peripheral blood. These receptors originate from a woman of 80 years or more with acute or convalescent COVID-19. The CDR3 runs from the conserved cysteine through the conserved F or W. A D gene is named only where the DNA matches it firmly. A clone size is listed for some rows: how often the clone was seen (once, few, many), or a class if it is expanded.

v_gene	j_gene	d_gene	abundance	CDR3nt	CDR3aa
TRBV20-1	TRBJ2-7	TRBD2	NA	TGCAGTGCTAGTTCGCAGGGACTAGCGGGATCCTACGAGCAGTACTTC	CSASSQGLAGSYEQYF
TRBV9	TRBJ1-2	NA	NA	TGTGCCAGCAGCGTAGCCCAGGGCTCCTTCTATGGCTACACCTTC	CASSVAQGSFYGYTF
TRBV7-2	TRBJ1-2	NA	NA	TGTGCCAGCAGCTTAGCAGTCCCAGGCTATGGCTACACCTTC	CASSLAVPGYGYTF
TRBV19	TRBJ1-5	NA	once	TGTGCCAGCTCTTATCCGGGTCTTCAAACGGTGCCCCAGCATTTT	CASSYPGLQTVPQHF
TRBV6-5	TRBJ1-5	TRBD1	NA	TGTGCCAGCAGTTACGGACAGGGGAGTCAGCCCCAGCATTTT	CASSYGQGSQPQHF
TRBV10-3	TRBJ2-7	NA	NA	TGTGCCATCACGGCAGGGCCACTCTCCTACGAGCAGTACTTC	CAITAGPLSYEQYF
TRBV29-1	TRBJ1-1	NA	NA	TGCAGTGTTGAGTGGCAGGGCCTGGAAGCTTTCTTT	CSVEWQGLEAFF
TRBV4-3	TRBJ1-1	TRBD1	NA	TGCGCCAGCAGCTTGGGACAGGTCCATAACACTGAAGCTTTCTTT	CASSLGQVHNTEAFF
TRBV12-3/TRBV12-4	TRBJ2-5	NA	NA	TGTGCCAGCAGTCAAGGACGGGGGACCCAGTACTTC	CASSQGRGTQYF
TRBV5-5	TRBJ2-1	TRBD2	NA	TGTGCCAGCAGCTTGGAAAGCGGGAGCCCTACTTCCTCCTACAATGAGCAGTTCTTC	CASSLESGSPTSSYNEQFF
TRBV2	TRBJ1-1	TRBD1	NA	TGTGCCAGCAGTCGACAGGGGCCTAACACTGAAGCTTTCTTT	CASSRQGPNTEAFF
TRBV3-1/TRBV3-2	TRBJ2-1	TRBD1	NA	TGTGCCAGCAGCCACCCCCCCGGGACAGGGGGCAATGAGCAGTTCTTC	CASSHPPGTGGNEQFF
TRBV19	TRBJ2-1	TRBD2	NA	TGTGCCAGCCTTACTAGCGGGAGGGCCGTCAATGAGCAGTTCTTC	CASLTSGRAVNEQFF
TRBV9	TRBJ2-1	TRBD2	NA	TGTGCCAGCAACTCTCAGGGTCTAGCGGGAAACAATGAGCAGTTCTTC	CASNSQGLAGNNEQFF
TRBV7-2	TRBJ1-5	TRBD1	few	TGTGCCAGCAGCCTGACAGGGGTTACCCCCCAGCATTTT	CASSLTGVTPQHF
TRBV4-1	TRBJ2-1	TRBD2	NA	TGCGCCAGCAGCCAAGATCGGATTAGCGGGAGAAGATCCTACAATGAGCAGTTCTTC	CASSQDRISGRRSYNEQFF
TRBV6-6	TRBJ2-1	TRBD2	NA	TGTGCCAGCAGTCCCTACGGGGGGACTAGCGGGAATAGGTTTATGGATGAGCAGTTCTTC	CASSPYGGTSGNRFMDEQFF
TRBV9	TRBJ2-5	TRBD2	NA	TGTGCCAGCAGCGCACAACTAGCGGGAGGATTAGAGACCCAGTACTTC	CASSAQLAGGLETQYF
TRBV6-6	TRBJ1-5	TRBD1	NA	TGTGCCAGCAGCGCCGGGACAGGGTTCAATCAGCCCCAGCATTTT	CASSAGTGFNQPQHF
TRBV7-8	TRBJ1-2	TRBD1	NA	TGTGCCAGCAGCTTAACCGGACAGGGCGGCTACACCTTC	CASSLTGQGGYTF
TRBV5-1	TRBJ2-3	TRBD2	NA	TGCGCCAGCAGCTTAAGACTAGCGGGAGGGGTAGCAGATACGCAGTATTTT	CASSLRLAGGVADTQYF
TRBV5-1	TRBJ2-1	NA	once	TGCGCCAGCAGCTTGGAAGGGTGGACTTACAATGAGCAGTTCTTC	CASSLEGWTYNEQFF
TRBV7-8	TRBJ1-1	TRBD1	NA	TGTGCCAGCAACGACAGGGGGAACACTGAAGCTTTCTTT	CASNDRGNTEAFF
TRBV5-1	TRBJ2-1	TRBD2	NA	TGCGCCAGCAGCCCAGGGACTAGCGGGAGGGCCTCCTACAATGAGCAGTTCTTC	CASSPGTSGRASYNEQFF
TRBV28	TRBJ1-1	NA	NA	TGTGCCAGCACAAGTTTCCAGGGCAGGGTTGAAGCTTTCTTT	CASTSFQGRVEAFF
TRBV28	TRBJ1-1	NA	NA	TGTGCCAGCAGTTTATTTGCCGGGGAAGCTTTCTTT	CASSLFAGEAFF
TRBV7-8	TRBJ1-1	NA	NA	TGTGCCAGCAGCGCAGACAGGTACTCTGAAGCTTTCTTT	CASSADRYSEAFF
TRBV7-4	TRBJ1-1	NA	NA	TGTGCCAGCATAGCCGGGGGGAACACTGAAGCTTTCTTT	CASIAGGNTEAFF
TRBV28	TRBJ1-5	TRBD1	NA	TGTGCCAGCAGTACCCCGACAGGGTTCAATCAGCCCCAGCATTTT	CASSTPTGFNQPQHF
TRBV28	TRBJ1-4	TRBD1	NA	TGTGCCTCAACAGGGGGCCGTGAAAAACTGTTTTTT	CASTGGREKLFF
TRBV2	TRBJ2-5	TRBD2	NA	TGTGCCAGCCAGCGGGAGATACAGACCCAGTACTTC	CASQREIQTQYF
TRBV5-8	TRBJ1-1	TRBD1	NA	TGTGCCAGCAGCTTTAGGGGGCCTCTGGGGACTGAAGCTTTCTTT	CASSFRGPLGTEAFF
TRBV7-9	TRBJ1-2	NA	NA	TGTGCCAGCAGCTTAGCCCGGGTCCCCCAGGGCGGCTACACCTTC	CASSLARVPQGGYTF
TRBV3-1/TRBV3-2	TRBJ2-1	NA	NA	TGTGCCAGCAGCCCGCGGCTCTACAATGAGCAGTTCTTC	CASSPRLYNEQFF
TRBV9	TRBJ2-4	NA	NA	TGTGCCAGCAGCGTAGTCTTAGCCCTCCTAGCCAAAAACATTCAGTACTTC	CASSVVLALLAKNIQYF
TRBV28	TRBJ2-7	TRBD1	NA	TGTGCCAGCAGTCCATATTGGACAGGGCGGGGCTCCTACGAGCAGTACTTC	CASSPYWTGRGSYEQYF
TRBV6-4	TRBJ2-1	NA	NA	TGTGCCAGCAGTGAGGGGCAGAGCTCCTACAATGAGCAGTTCTTC	CASSEGQSSYNEQFF
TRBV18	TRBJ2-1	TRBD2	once	TGTGCCAGCTCAACCCAAGCGGGAGCCGTTGAGCAGTTCTTC	CASSTQAGAVEQFF
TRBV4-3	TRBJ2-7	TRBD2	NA	TGCGCCAGCAGCCAAGATTACACGACTAGCGGGGAATACTACGAGCAGTACTTC	CASSQDYTTSGEYYEQYF